These 3 T cell receptor beta chains were all obtained from the same sample, sequenced in a study of radiation and T cells in renal cell carcinoma. Profiling relied on immunoSEQ multiplex PCR, and the TCRdb table lists in-frame clones only, not all of them. The table has about 170,000 clones, approximately 90% seen once; the top ten hold around 11%. Indicated time point: blood 4 weeks post-SBRT, at nephrectomy. Treatment given: 15 Gy SBRT to primary tumor, nephrectomy 4 weeks later. Source: blood, taken from a patient whose treatment included radiotherapy and nephrectomy. These receptors were taken from a woman between 45 and 60 years old with renal cell carcinoma.

This chain connects TRBV21-1 to TRBJ1-2; the DNA was not compared with TRBD1, the D call given in the table. TRBV21-1 counts as a pseudogene. This CDR3 region has 18 residues. CDR3 region: CASSKAQGSDRVRYGYTF. The DNA for the CDR3 is TGTGCCAGCAGCAAAGCGCAAGGATCAGACAGGGTTAGATATGGCTACACCTTC.

The V gene is TRBV5-8, the J gene TRBJ1-1; D remains ambiguous. Germline V gene data show CDR1 as SGHTS and CDR2 as YDEGEE. This CDR3 contains 14 residues. V dropped 4 bases and J dropped 1 base, with 11 bases sitting between them. The CDR3 reads CASSLDGGNTEAFF. The CDR3 nucleotides read TGTGCCAGCAGCCTGGACGGTGGGAACACTGAAGCTTTCTTT.

The gene calls are TRBV18 and TRBJ1-6; D unresolved. Germline V gives CDR1 KGHSH, CDR2 LQKENI. V was clipped by 3 bases and J by 9 bases, with 12 bases between them. This CDR3 comprises 14 residues. CDR3 in DNA: TGTGCCAGCTCACCCGGACCAGCAGGTTCACCCCTCCACTTT. Translating gives CASSPGPAGSPLHF.